The 30 T cell receptor beta chains in this list originate from one sample, sequenced in a study of cytomegalovirus exposure and HLA in healthy donors. 13 Jbeta primers and 60 Vbeta primers were used for the PCR. TCRdb's table, derived via immunoSEQ multiplex PCR, lists solely in-frame clones and lacks some. The profile shows over 50,000 clones, roughly 74% of them singletons. Material for sequencing was PBMCs. These receptors were collected from a man between 40 and 49 years old in good health and CMV-seropositive.

The gene calls are TRBV5-6 and TRBJ2-5; tentatively, D is TRBD1 (6 bases). Per the germline V gene, CDR1 is SGHDT and CDR2 is YYEEEE. The CDR3 sequence is 14 residues long. V was clipped by 0 bases and J by 5 bases, with 11 bases between them. CDR3 loop: CASSLGTVGETQYF. CDR3 sequence (DNA): TGTGCCAGCAGCTTGGGGACAGTAGGGGAGACCCAGTACTTC.

The gene calls are TRBV11-3 and TRBJ2-7; D possibly corresponds to TRBD2 (7 bases). Germline-derived CDR1 and CDR2 are SGHNT and YENEEA. V lost 5 bases, J lost 1 base, and 12 bases lay in between. The CDR3 consists of 14 residues. The CDR3 sequence is CASSRGGGSYEQYF. DNA of the CDR3: TGTGCCAGCAGCCGGGGAGGGGGATCCTACGAGCAGTACTTC. The whole variable domain, filled in from reference TRBV11-3 and TRBJ2-7, reads EAGVVQSPRYKIIEKKQPVAFWCNPISGHNTLYWYLQNLGQGPELLIRYENEEAVDDSQLPKDRFSAERLKGVDSTLKIQPAELGDSAVYLCASSRGGGSYEQYFGPGTRLTVT.

This clone was counted only a few times. The CDR3 region is CASSSALGPETQYF. CDR3 DNA sequence: TGTGCCAGCAGCTCCGCCCTGGGCCCAGAGACCCAGTACTTC. The chain has TRBV7-2 and TRBJ2-5, with D hard to call. This CDR3 contains 14 residues. V gave up 4 bases and J gave up 4 bases, with 13 bases separating them. The germline gives CDR1 SGHTA, CDR2 FQGNSA.

This chain connects TRBV6-5 to TRBJ1-2, with a tentative D call TRBD1 (6 bases). The CDR3 has 14 residues. Germline V lookup: CDR1 MNHEY, CDR2 SVGAGI. V was shortened by 8 bases and J by 4 bases, with 17 bases between the two germline ends. CDR3 region: CASGSRGGSYGYTF. The CDR3, as DNA: TGTGCCAGCGGCTCTAGGGGGGGTAGCTATGGCTACACCTTC.

The chain has TRBV4-1 and TRBJ1-6; 9 positions agree with TRBD1. Germline V gene lookup returns CDR1 MGHRA and CDR2 YSYEKL. V shed 0 bases, J shed 10 bases, and the junction held 7 bases outside the gene matches. This CDR3 comprises 16 residues. The CDR3 here is CASSQEAGQGRSPLHF. The CDR3 DNA is TGCGCCAGCAGCCAAGAGGCGGGACAGGGCCGGTCACCCCTCCACTTT.

A few counts support this clone. The rearrangement joins TRBV6-5 to TRBJ1-6; weak D call: TRBD1 (6 bases). Per germline, CDR1 MNHEY and CDR2 SVGAGI. This CDR3 has 14 residues. Trimming took 2 bases from V and 8 from J, leaving 10 bases between them. CDR3 nucleotides: TGTGCCAGCAGTTACGGCCAGGGGTATTCACCCCTCCACTTT. It codes for CASSYGQGYSPLHF.

The V call is TRBV2, the J call TRBJ2-1; 9 positions match TRBD2. CDR1 SNHLY and CDR2 FYNNEI come from the germline V gene. The CDR3 is 15 residues long. Trimming at V came to 4 bases and at J to 4 bases, leaving 5 bases not matched to a gene. The CDR3 loop is CASSVNSGGYNEQFF. The CDR3 DNA reads as TGTGCCAGCAGTGTAAATAGCGGGGGATACAATGAGCAGTTCTTC.

The table lists this clone with a count of one. The V call is TRBV30, the J call TRBJ2-2, with 8 bases that match TRBD1. The CDR3 spans 15 residues. V gave up 5 bases and J gave up 5 bases; unmatched junction bases: 10. The germline V gene encodes CDR1 GTSNPN and CDR2 SVGIG (reference sequence). The CDR3 nucleotides read TGTGCCTGGGACGGACAGGGTATTTGGACCGGGGAGCTGTTTTTT. Translating it yields CAWDGQGIWTGELFF.

The genes are TRBV29-1 and TRBJ1-2; D is perhaps TRBD1 (6 bases). There are 13 residues in the CDR3. V shed 6 bases and J shed 4 bases, with 15 bases lying between them. Germline values: CDR1 SQVTM, CDR2 ANQGSEA. The CDR3 DNA reads as TGCAGCGTGCAAGAAGGGGGAAGCTATGGCTACACCTTC. It is translated as CSVQEGGSYGYTF.

CDR3 sequence (DNA): TGCAGCGTTCAGGGAGGGAGCGATGAAGCTTTCTTT. Translated: CSVQGGSDEAFF. The chain joins TRBV29-1 to TRBJ1-1; D perhaps matches TRBD1 (5 bases). Trimming removed 5 bases at V and 7 bases at J, with 14 bases between. The CDR3 is made up of 12 amino acids. Germline V gives CDR1 SQVTM, CDR2 ANQGSEA.

This clone was detected a few times. The chain is built from TRBV4-1 and TRBJ1-1; 8 nucleotides line up with TRBD1. CDR3 length: 15 residues. CDR1 and CDR2 (germline): MGHRA, YSYEKL. J gave up 0 bases and V 1 base, and 1 base lay outside the gene matches. The CDR3 is CASSQGQGLNTEAFF. CDR3 DNA sequence: TGCGCCAGCAGCCAAGGACAGGGGTTGAACACTGAAGCTTTCTTT.

V gene TRBV7-9 combines with J gene TRBJ1-5; no reliable D call. This CDR3 comprises 15 residues. The V end was cut by 4 bases, the J end by 3 bases, with 13 bases between. The germline V gene has CDR1 SEHNR and CDR2 FQNEAQ (reference sequence). The CDR3 nucleotides read TGTGCCAGCAGCTCCTCTGGAGGGAACAATCAGCCCCAGCATTTT. As protein: CASSSSGGNNQPQHF.

As DNA, the CDR3 is TGCGCCAGCAGTGGGGAAGCGGGGGCAGATACGCAGTATTTT. Translation gives CASSGEAGADTQYF. This chain joins TRBV5-1 and TRBJ2-3; 8 bases line up with TRBD2. The CDR3 totals 14 residues. In germline, CDR1 is SGHRS, CDR2 YFSETQ. Germline trimming cut 5 bases from V and 4 bases from J; bases unmatched to any gene: 6. Looking up the rest from reference TRBV5-1 and TRBJ2-3 gives the full variable domain: KAGVTQTPRYLIKTRGQQVTLSCSPISGHRSVSWYQQTPGQGLQFLFEYFSETQRNKGNFPGRFSGRQFSNSRSEMNVSTLELGDSALYLCASSGEAGADTQYFGPGTRLTVL.

The chain uses TRBV4-2 and TRBJ1-1, with a possible D match to TRBD1 (6 bases). Germline values: CDR1 LGHNA, CDR2 YNFKEQ. This CDR3 is 16 amino acids long. Trimming pared 0 bases from V and 5 bases from J, leaving 16 bases between. The chain's CDR3 is CASSQDLVQGGTEAFF. The DNA of the CDR3 is TGTGCCAGCAGCCAAGATCTCGTACAGGGAGGGACTGAAGCTTTCTTT.

This clone has only one observation. The chain employs TRBV4-3 and TRBJ2-5; TRBD1 is a possible D gene (5 bases). Trimming stripped 0 bases from V and 2 bases from J, with 16 bases between. The CDR3 consists of 17 residues. CDR1 LGHNA and CDR2 YSLEER come from the germline V gene. The CDR3 here is CASSQDSGYGEQETQYF. In DNA form, the CDR3 reads TGCGCCAGCAGCCAAGATTCAGGGTATGGGGAACAAGAGACCCAGTACTTC.

This chain links TRBV2 with TRBJ1-1; D remains unclear. Germline V lookup: CDR1 SNHLY, CDR2 FYNNEI. The V end lost 6 bases, the J end lost 0 bases, and 11 bases lay between the germline ends. The CDR3 contains 14 residues. The CDR3 bases are TGTGCCAGCAGCGGGGATTACCTGAACACTGAAGCTTTCTTT. This gives the protein CASSGDYLNTEAFF. The variable domain in full, completed from reference TRBV2 and TRBJ1-1, reads EPEVTQTPSHQVTQMGQEVILRCVPISNHLYFYWYRQILGQKVEFLVSFYNNEISEKSEIFDDQFSVERPDGSNFTLKIRSTKLEDSAMYFCASSGDYLNTEAFFGQGTRLTVV.

The chain joins TRBV7-8 to TRBJ2-6; D remains unclear. The CDR3 extends over 17 amino acids. CDR1 is SGHVS and CDR2 is FQNEAQ in the germline V gene. Trimming pared 2 bases from V and 0 bases from J, leaving 11 bases between. The CDR3 DNA reads TGTGCCAGCAGCTTAATCGTTGGTAGCTCTGGGGCCAACGTCCTGACTTTC. Translation: CASSLIVGSSGANVLTF. The variable domain in full, completed from reference TRBV7-8 and TRBJ2-6, reads GAGVSQSPRYKVAKRGQDVALRCDPISGHVSLFWYQQALGQGPEFLTYFQNEAQLDKSGLPSDRFFAERPEGSVSTLKIQRTQQEDSAVYLCASSLIVGSSGANVLTFGAGSRLTVL.

This chain joins TRBV4-2 and TRBJ1-1; tentative D call: TRBD1 (6 bases). The CDR3 contains 14 residues. The ends were cut back, 2 bases at V and 1 base at J, with 8 bases in the middle. In germline, CDR1 is LGHNA, CDR2 YNFKEQ. For the CDR3, the DNA is TGTGCCAGCAGCCAATCAGGGGCGAACACTGAAGCTTTCTTT. This translates into CASSQSGANTEAFF.

This clone was seen only once. The V call is TRBV5-1, the J call TRBJ1-2; weak D call: TRBD1 (6 bases). V was trimmed by 0 bases and J by 4 bases, leaving 19 bases between them. The CDR3 extends over 17 amino acids. In germline, CDR1 is SGHRS, CDR2 YFSETQ. The CDR3 DNA reads as TGCGCCAGCAGCTTGGAGGCGGGGGCCCAAGAAGGCTATGGCTACACCTTC. It yields the protein CASSLEAGAQEGYGYTF.

The chain has TRBV6-6 and TRBJ1-4; the D gene is possibly TRBD1 (5 bases). The CDR3 covers 16 residues. The germline gives CDR1 MNHNY, CDR2 SVGAGI (reference sequence). The V end was cut by 2 bases, the J end by 3 bases, with 13 bases between. The DNA for the CDR3 is TGTGCCAGCAGTTACCAGGGTCGGATTTCTAATGAAAAACTGTTTTTT. Amino acids: CASSYQGRISNEKLFF.

The CDR3 nucleotides are TGCAGTGGATCTAGCGGCTACGAGCAGTACTTC. Amino acids: CSGSSGYEQYF. The chain is built from TRBV20-1 and TRBJ2-7, with 7 positions matching TRBD2. V lost 7 bases and J lost 3; bases outside the gene matches: 3. There are 11 residues in the CDR3. CDR1 DFQATT and CDR2 SNEGSKA come from the germline V gene (reference sequence).

The chain has TRBV19 and TRBJ2-1, with 10 nucleotides matching TRBD2. V lost 6 bases and J lost 9; bases outside the gene matches: 11. The germline CDR1 and CDR2 sequences are LNHDA and SQIVND (reference sequence). This CDR3 has 15 residues. CDR3 sequence (DNA): TGTGCCAGTAGCTGGGCCAGCGGGGGGGCGGGTGAGCAGTTCTTC. It specifies CASSWASGGAGEQFF.

This chain uses TRBV4-3 with TRBJ1-2, with 8 bases that match TRBD1. V shed 1 base, J shed 2 bases, and the junction held 6 bases outside the gene matches. Germline CDR1 is LGHNA and CDR2 is YSLEER. This CDR3 is 16 amino acids long. In nucleotides, the CDR3 is TGCGCCAGCAGCCAAGGGTTTCCAGGGGGCAACTATGGCTACACCTTC. Translation: CASSQGFPGGNYGYTF.

This sequence joins TRBV12-5 and TRBJ1-1; D remains unclear. The V gene lost 6 bases and the J gene lost 3 bases, with 20 bases spanning the gap. In germline, CDR1 is LGHNT, CDR2 FRNRAP. The CDR3 runs 16 residues. CDR3 in amino acids: CASGPGGRIRYTEAFF. The DNA for the CDR3 is TGTGCTAGTGGGCCAGGAGGGCGGATTAGGTACACTGAAGCTTTCTTT.

DNA of the CDR3: TGTGCCAGCAGTTTGCGGGGGATGGGCACAGATACGCAGTATTTT. Translation: CASSLRGMGTDTQYF. The chain recombines TRBV6-4 with TRBJ2-3; the match to TRBD2 covers 7 bases. This CDR3 has 15 residues. The J segment lost 1 base and the V segment lost 5 bases, leaving 6 bases of the junction unmatched. The V gene's germline CDR1 is MRHNA and CDR2 SNTAGT.

This clone was counted between two and nine times. The rearrangement joins TRBV7-2 to TRBJ2-5; D is possibly TRBD1 (6 bases). With 3 bases removed from V and 4 bases from J, the gap between germline ends came to 9 bases. The CDR3 extends over 13 amino acids. Per the germline V gene, CDR1 is SGHTA and CDR2 is FQGNSA. The CDR3, as DNA: TGTGCCAGCAGCTTCCCCAGGGGAGAGACCCAGTACTTC. It encodes CASSFPRGETQYF.

The gene calls are TRBV19 and TRBJ1-5; no firm D call. Germline values: CDR1 LNHDA, CDR2 SQIVND (reference sequence). This CDR3 region has 17 residues. The V and J ends lost 6 bases and 6 bases respectively, with 24 bases between them. CDR3: CASRPSGFQNGFQPQHF. CDR3 coding DNA: TGTGCCAGTAGGCCTAGCGGGTTTCAAAACGGGTTTCAGCCCCAGCATTTT. Full variable domain (remainder filled in from reference TRBV19 and TRBJ1-5): DGGITQSPKYLFRKEGQNVTLSCEQNLNHDAMYWYRQDPGQGLRLIYYSQIVNDFQKGDIAEGYSVSREKKESFPLTVTSAQKNPTAFYLCASRPSGFQNGFQPQHFGDGTRLSIL.

This clone has only a few counts. The CDR3 DNA reads as TGTGCCAGCAGTGCCGGGACTTTCAATGAGCAGTTCTTC. It yields the protein CASSAGTFNEQFF. The chain links TRBV25-1 to TRBJ2-1; possibly TRBD2 for D (6 bases). Germline values: CDR1 MGHDK, CDR2 SYGVNS. V lost 4 bases, J lost 6 bases, and 10 bases lay in between. The CDR3 runs to 13 residues.

This sequence joins TRBV2 and TRBJ1-2; a possible D gene is TRBD1 (6 bases). The germline V gene has CDR1 SNHLY and CDR2 FYNNEI. The CDR3 extends over 15 amino acids. The V end lost 5 bases, the J end lost 2 bases, and 15 bases lay between the germline ends. The CDR3 nucleotides read TGTGCCAGCAGTCCCGGGACATCCCTGAACTATGGCTACACCTTC. It codes for CASSPGTSLNYGYTF.

This rearrangement joins TRBV13 to TRBJ2-5, with 9 bases matching TRBD1. Per germline, CDR1 PRHDT and CDR2 FYEKMQ (reference sequence). This CDR3 spans 15 amino acids. The V gene end was trimmed by 4 bases and the J gene end by 4 bases; junction bases not matched to a gene: 7. CDR3 sequence: CASSSTGTGRETQYF. The CDR3, as DNA: TGTGCCAGCAGCTCGACCGGGACAGGGAGAGAGACCCAGTACTTC. Together with reference TRBV13 and TRBJ2-5, the CDR3 gives the full variable domain: AAGVIQSPRHLIKEKRETATLKCYPIPRHDTVYWYQQGPGQDPQFLISFYEKMQSDKGSIPDRFSAQQFSDYHSELNMSSLELGDSALYFCASSSTGTGRETQYFGPGTRLLVL.